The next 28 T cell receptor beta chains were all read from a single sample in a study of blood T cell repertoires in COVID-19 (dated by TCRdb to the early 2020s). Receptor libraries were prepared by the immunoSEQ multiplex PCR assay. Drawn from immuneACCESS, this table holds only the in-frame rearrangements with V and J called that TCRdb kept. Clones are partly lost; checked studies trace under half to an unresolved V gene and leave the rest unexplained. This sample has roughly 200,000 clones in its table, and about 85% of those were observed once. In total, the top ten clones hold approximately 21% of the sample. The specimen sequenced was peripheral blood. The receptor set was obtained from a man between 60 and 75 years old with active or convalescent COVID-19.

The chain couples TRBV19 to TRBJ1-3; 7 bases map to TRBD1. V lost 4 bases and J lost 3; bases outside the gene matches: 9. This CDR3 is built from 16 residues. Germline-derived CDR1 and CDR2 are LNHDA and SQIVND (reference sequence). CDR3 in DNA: TGTGCCAGTAGTACCCTGAACAGGGGCAGTGGAAACACCATATATTTT. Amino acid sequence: CASSTLNRGSGNTIYF.

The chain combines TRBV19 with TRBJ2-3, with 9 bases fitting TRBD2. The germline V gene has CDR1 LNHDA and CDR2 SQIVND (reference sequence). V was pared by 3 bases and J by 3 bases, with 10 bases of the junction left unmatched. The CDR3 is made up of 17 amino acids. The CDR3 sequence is CASSMAVAGGHTDTQYF. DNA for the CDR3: TGTGCCAGTAGTATGGCGGTGGCGGGGGGGCATACAGATACGCAGTATTTT.

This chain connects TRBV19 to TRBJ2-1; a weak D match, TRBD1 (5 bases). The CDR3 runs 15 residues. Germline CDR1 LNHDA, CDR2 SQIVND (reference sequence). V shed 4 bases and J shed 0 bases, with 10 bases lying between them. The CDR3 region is CASSTDRASYNEQFF. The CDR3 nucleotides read TGTGCCAGTAGTACCGACAGAGCCTCCTACAATGAGCAGTTCTTC.

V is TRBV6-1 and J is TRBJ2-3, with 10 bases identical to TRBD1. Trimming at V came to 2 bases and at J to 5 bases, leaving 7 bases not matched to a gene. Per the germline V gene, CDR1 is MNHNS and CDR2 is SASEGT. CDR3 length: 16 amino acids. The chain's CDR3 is CASSEYGTGVGDTQYF. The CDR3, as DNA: TGTGCCAGCAGTGAATATGGGACAGGGGTGGGAGATACGCAGTATTTT.

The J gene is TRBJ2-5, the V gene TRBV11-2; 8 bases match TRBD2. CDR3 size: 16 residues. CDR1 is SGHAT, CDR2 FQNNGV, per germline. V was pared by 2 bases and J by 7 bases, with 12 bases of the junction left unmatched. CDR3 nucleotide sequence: TGTGCCAGCAGCTTATCCCGGCCTAGCGGGCCAGGGACCCAGTACTTC. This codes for CASSLSRPSGPGTQYF.

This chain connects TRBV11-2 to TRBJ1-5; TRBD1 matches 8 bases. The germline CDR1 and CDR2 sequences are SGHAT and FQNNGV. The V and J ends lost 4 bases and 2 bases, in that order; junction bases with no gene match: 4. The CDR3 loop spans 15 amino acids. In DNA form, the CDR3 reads TGTGCCAGCAGCTCCGGACAGGGCGGCAATCAGCCCCAGCATTTT. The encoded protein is CASSSGQGGNQPQHF.

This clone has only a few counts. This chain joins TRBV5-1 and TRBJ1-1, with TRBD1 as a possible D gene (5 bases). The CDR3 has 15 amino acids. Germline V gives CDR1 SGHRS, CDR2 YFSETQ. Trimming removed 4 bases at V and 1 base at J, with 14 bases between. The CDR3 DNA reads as TGCGCCAGCAGCCCCCTAGTGGGGGGGAACACTGAAGCTTTCTTT. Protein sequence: CASSPLVGGNTEAFF.

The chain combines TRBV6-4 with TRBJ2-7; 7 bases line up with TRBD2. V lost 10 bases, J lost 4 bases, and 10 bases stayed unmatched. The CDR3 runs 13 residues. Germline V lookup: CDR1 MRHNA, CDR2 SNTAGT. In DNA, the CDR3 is TGTGCCACGCTTTGTCGCGGGAGTTACGAGCAGTACTTC. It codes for CATLCRGSYEQYF.

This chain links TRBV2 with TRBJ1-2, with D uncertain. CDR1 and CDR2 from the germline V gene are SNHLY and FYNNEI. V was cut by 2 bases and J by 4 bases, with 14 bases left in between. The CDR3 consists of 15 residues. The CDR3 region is CASSESGFPSYGYTF. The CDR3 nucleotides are TGTGCCAGCAGTGAATCGGGGTTTCCCTCCTATGGCTACACCTTC.

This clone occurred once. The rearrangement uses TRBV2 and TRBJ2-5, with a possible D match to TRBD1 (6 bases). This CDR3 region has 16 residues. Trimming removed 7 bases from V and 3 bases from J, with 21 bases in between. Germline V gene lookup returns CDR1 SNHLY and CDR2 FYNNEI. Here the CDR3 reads CASTMVLGADKETQYF. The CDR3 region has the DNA TGTGCCAGCACTATGGTTCTGGGGGCCGACAAAGAGACCCAGTACTTC.

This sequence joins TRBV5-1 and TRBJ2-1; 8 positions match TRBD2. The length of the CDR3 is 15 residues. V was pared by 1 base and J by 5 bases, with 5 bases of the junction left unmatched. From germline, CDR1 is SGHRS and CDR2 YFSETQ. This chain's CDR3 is CASSLFSGGNNEQFF. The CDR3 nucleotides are TGCGCCAGCAGCTTGTTCAGCGGGGGTAACAATGAGCAGTTCTTC.

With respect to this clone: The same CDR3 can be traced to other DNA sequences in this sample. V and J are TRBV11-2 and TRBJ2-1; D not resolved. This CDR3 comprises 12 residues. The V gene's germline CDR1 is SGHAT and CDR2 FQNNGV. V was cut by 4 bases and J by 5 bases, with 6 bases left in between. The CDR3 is CASSYRDNEQFF. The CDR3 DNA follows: TGTGCCAGCAGCTACAGAGACAATGAGCAGTTCTTC.

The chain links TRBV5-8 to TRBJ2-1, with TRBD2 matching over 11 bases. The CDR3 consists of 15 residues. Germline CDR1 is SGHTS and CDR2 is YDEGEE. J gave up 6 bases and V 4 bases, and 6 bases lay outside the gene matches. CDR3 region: CASSIAGGPFNEQFF. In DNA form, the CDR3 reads TGTGCCAGCAGCATAGCGGGGGGGCCCTTCAATGAGCAGTTCTTC.

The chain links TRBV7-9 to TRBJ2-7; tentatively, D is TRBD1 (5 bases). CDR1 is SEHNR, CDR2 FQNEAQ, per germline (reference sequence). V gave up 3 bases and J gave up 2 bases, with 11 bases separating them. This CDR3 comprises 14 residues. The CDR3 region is CASSFWGPTYEQYF. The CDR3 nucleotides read TGTGCCAGCAGCTTCTGGGGCCCAACCTACGAGCAGTACTTC.

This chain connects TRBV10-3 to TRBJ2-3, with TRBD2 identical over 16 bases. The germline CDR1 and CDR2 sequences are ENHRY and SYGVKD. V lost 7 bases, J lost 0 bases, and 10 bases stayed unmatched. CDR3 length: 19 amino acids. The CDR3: CAIKPGLAGGNPSTDTQYF. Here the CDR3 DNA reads TGTGCCATCAAACCGGGACTAGCGGGGGGGAACCCTAGCACAGATACGCAGTATTTT.

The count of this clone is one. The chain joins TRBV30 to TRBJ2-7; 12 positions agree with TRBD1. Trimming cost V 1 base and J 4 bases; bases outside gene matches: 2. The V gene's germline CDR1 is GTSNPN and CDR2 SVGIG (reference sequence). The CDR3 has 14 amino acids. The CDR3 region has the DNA TGTGCCTGGAGTGAGGGACAGGGGGCTTACGAGCAGTACTTC. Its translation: CAWSEGQGAYEQYF.

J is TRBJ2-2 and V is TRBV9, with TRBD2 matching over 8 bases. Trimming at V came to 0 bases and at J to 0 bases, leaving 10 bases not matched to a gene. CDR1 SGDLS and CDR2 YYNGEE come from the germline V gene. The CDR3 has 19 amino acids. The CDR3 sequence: CASSVAGGLGAANTGELFF. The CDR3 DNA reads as TGTGCCAGCAGCGTAGCGGGGGGGCTAGGAGCCGCGAACACCGGGGAGCTGTTTTTT. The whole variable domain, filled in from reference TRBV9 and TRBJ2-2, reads DSGVTQTPKHLITATGQRVTLRCSPRSGDLSVYWYQQSLDQGLQFLIQYYNGEERAKGNILERFSAQQFPDLHSELNLSSLELGDSALYFCASSVAGGLGAANTGELFFGEGSRLTVL.

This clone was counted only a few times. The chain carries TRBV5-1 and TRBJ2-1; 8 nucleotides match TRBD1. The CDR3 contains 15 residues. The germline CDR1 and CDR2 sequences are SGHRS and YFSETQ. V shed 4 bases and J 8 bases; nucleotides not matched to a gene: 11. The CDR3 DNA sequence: TGCGCCAGCAGCCCGATATCAGGGGGCTTCGATGAGCAGTTCTTC. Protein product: CASSPISGGFDEQFF.

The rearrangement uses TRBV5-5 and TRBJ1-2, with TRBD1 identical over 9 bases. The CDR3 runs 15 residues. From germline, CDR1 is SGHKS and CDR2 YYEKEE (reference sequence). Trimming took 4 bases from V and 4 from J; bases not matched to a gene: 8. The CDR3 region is CASSETGGAGYGYTF. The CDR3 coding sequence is TGTGCCAGCAGCGAAACAGGGGGCGCTGGCTATGGCTACACCTTC.

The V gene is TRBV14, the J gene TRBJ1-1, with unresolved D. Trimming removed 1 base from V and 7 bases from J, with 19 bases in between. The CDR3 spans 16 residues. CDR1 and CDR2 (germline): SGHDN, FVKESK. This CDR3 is CASSQAARLVLCEAFF. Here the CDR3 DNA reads TGTGCCAGCAGCCAAGCTGCGAGGCTCGTGCTTTGTGAAGCTTTCTTT.

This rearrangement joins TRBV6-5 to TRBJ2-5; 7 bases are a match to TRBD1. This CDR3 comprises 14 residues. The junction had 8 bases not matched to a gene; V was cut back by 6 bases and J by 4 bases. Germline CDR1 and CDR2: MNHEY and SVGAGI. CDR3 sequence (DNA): TGTGCCAGCAGCGCCTCCTACAGGGGAGAGACCCAGTACTTC. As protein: CASSASYRGETQYF.

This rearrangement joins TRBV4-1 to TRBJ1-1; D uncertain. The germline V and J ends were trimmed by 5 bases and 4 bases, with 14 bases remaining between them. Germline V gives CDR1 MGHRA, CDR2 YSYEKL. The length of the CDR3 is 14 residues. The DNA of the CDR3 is TGCGCCAGCAGCACCACTTGGGAGCTCACTGAAGCTTTCTTT. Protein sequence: CASSTTWELTEAFF.

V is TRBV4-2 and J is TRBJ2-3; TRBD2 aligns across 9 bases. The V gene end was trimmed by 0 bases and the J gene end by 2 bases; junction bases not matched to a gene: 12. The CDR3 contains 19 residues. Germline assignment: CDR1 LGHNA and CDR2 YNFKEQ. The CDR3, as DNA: TGTGCCAGCAGCCAAGATGAGGAGCGGGGGGCTCATACCACAGATACGCAGTATTTT. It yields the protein CASSQDEERGAHTTDTQYF.

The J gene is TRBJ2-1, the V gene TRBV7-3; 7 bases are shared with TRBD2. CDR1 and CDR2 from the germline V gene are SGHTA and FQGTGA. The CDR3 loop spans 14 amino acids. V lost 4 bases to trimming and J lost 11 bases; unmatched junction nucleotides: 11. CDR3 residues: CASSSTRASGKQFF. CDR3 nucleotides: TGTGCCAGCAGCTCAACCCGGGCTAGCGGAAAGCAGTTCTTC.

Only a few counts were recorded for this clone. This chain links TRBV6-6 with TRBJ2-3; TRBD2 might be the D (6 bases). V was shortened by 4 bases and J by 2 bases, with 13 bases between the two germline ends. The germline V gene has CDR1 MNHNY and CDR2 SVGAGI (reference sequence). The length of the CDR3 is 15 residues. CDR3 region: CASSSTSRDTDTQYF. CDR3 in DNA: TGTGCCAGCAGTTCCACTAGCAGAGACACAGATACGCAGTATTTT.

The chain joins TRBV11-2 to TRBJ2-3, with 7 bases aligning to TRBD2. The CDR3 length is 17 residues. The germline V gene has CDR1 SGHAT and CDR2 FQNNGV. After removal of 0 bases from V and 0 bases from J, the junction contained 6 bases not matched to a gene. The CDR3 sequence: CASSLEGSGRSTDTQYF. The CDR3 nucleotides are TGTGCCAGCAGCTTAGAGGGTTCCGGGAGGAGCACAGATACGCAGTATTTT.

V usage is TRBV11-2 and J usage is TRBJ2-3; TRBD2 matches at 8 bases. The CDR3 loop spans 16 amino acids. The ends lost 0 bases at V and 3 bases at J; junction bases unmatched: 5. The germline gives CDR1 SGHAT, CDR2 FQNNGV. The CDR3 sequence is CASSLEPGGPTDTQYF. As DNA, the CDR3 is TGTGCCAGCAGCTTAGAACCGGGGGGGCCAACAGATACGCAGTATTTT. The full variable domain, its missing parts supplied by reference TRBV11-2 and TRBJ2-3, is EAGVAQSPRYKIIEKRQSVAFWCNPISGHATLYWYQQILGQGPKLLIQFQNNGVVDDSQLPKDRFSAERLKGVDSTLKIQPAKLEDSAVYLCASSLEPGGPTDTQYFGPGTRLTVL.

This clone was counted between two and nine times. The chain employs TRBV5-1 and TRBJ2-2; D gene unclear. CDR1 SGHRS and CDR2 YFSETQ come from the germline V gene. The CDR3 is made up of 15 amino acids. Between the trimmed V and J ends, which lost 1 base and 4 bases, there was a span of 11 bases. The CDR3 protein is CASSLIQSGTGELFF. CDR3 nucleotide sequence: TGCGCCAGCAGCTTGATACAATCGGGCACCGGGGAGCTGTTTTTT.